The sequence of this T cell receptor (beta chain) was determined in a study of long-term antiretroviral therapy in people with HIV. Survey-level immunoSEQ v3.0 assays were run. A target of roughly 40,000-55,000 T-cell genomes per sample was set for sequencing. TCRdb keeps only in-frame clones here, not all; method: immunoSEQ multiplex PCR. This table holds about 39,000 clones, over 75% found once. The CDR3 sequence is 16 residues long. Trimming removed 6 bases from V and 4 bases from J; junction bases left unmatched: 6. Germline CDR1 reads SEHNR; CDR2 reads FQNEAQ (reference sequence). The input for sequencing was unsorted PBMCs, taken 0.6 years after starting antiretroviral therapy. The receptor comes from a man aged 18 to 30 with HIV. The chain has TRBV7-9 and TRBJ2-2; 12 nucleotides line up with TRBD2. The CDR3 nucleotides are TGTGCCAGCAGTCGACTAGCGGGAGATCCCACCGGGGAGCTGTTTTTT. Protein product: CASSRLAGDPTGELFF.